These 29 T cell receptor beta chains were sequenced from one sample in a study of Graves' ophthalmopathy and Graves' hyperthyroidism. Amplified TCR beta CDR3 regions were obtained using RNA transcripts as template. Second-round multiplex PCR came after first-round RT-PCR with HTBI primers. TCRdb reprocessed the multiplex PCR reads with MiXCR, giving one entry per CDR3 protein. This repertoire shows some 390,000 distinct CDR3 sequences, around 19% found once; its top ten account for 1.6%. Sequencing was performed on peripheral blood. The receptor set was obtained from a woman aged 18 to 35 with Graves' ophthalmopathy.

This clonotype was observed at least ten times. The rearrangement links TRBV6-5 to TRBJ1-1, with a weak D call TRBD1 (6 bases). Trimming stripped 5 bases from V and 4 bases from J, with 14 bases between. The CDR3 contains 14 residues. Looked up from germline, CDR1 is MNHEY and CDR2 is SVGAGI. In DNA form, the CDR3 reads TGTGCCAGCAGTAACCGGGTAGGGGGCACTGAAGCTTTCTTT. Translated, it gives CASSNRVGGTEAFF.

This clonotype was seen many times. The chain recombines TRBV6-1 with TRBJ1-6; D ambiguous. The CDR3 covers 17 residues. The germline V and J ends were trimmed by 1 base and 8 bases, with 18 bases remaining between them. Germline CDR1 and CDR2: MNHNS and SASEGT. CDR3 bases: TGTGCCAGCAGTGAAGTGACGGGTCTACACTTTCATTCACCCCTCCACTTT. Translating gives CASSEVTGLHFHSPLHF.

This clonotype turned up a few times. The chain uses TRBV11-3 and TRBJ1-6, with D possibly matching TRBD1 (5 bases). Germline V CDR1 and CDR2: SGHNT, YENEEA. CDR3 length: 18 amino acids. Trimming removed 5 bases at V and 0 bases at J, with 17 bases between. In nucleotides, the CDR3 is TGTGCCAGCAGCCTGAGGGGCCGGAGGAGCTCCTATAATTCACCCCTCCACTTT. Its translation is CASSLRGRRSSYNSPLHF.

This clonotype was observed at least ten times. This chain uses TRBV10-2 with TRBJ2-2; D is undetermined. This CDR3 has 15 residues. Germline lookup yields CDR1 WSHSY and CDR2 SAAADI. V was trimmed by 0 bases and J by 5 bases, leaving 10 bases between them. CDR3 in amino acids: CASSESGRDTGELFF. As DNA, the CDR3 is TGCGCCAGCAGTGAGTCGGGCAGAGATACCGGGGAGCTGTTTTTT.

The chain is built from TRBV6-5 and TRBJ2-7; 8 bases line up with TRBD2. Unmatched junction bases numbered 5, after V lost 4 bases and J lost 0 bases. This CDR3 contains 15 residues. In germline, CDR1 is MNHEY, CDR2 SVGAGI. CDR3 nucleotides: TGTGCCAGCAGTTTCGGCGGGAGGAGCTCCTACGAGCAGTACTTC. This sequence encodes CASSFGGRSSYEQYF.

The chain recombines TRBV19 with TRBJ1-5; D not certain. The CDR3 covers 16 residues. V lost 6 bases and J 4 bases, leaving 19 bases between the germline ends. Germline CDR1 LNHDA, CDR2 SQIVND (reference sequence). For the CDR3, the DNA is TGTGCCAGTAGCCTCTACCCGGGGTTTCCAAATCAGCCCCAGCATTTT. This sequence encodes CASSLYPGFPNQPQHF.

The J gene is TRBJ2-2, the V gene TRBV6-1; 10 bases are shared with TRBD2. In germline, CDR1 is MNHNS, CDR2 SASEGT. The CDR3 covers 16 residues. V lost 3 bases, J lost 5 bases, and 6 bases stayed unmatched. DNA for the CDR3: TGTGCCAGCAGTGATATCCTAGCGGGAGTTACCGGGGAGCTGTTTTTT. It specifies CASSDILAGVTGELFF.

In this sample, this clonotype turned up many times. The chain carries TRBV15 and TRBJ2-5; possible D gene TRBD2, 6 bases. The CDR3 sequence is 16 residues long. The ends were cut back, 1 base at V and 5 bases at J, with 17 bases in the middle. Germline lookup yields CDR1 LNHNV and CDR2 YYDKDF (reference sequence). The CDR3 protein is CATSRARDSWGETQYF. The CDR3, as DNA: TGTGCCACCAGCAGAGCAAGGGACTCATGGGGGGAGACCCAGTACTTC. The full variable domain, in which reference TRBV15 and TRBJ2-5 provide the parts outside the CDR3, is DAMVIQNPRYQVTQFGKPVTLSCSQTLNHNVMYWYQQKSSQAPKLLFHYYDKDFNNEADTPDNFQSRRPNTSFCFLDIRSPGLGDTAMYLCATSRARDSWGETQYFGPGTRLLVL.

In its sample, this clonotype was seen many times. The chain uses TRBV28 and TRBJ1-5, with D possibly being TRBD1 (6 bases). The CDR3 extends over 15 amino acids. V shed 6 bases and J shed 6 bases, with 18 bases lying between them. Germline V gives CDR1 MDHEN, CDR2 SYDVKM. The CDR3 region is CASRGGGAVSQPQHF. CDR3 sequence (DNA): TGTGCCAGCAGGGGCGGGGGGGCAGTTAGTCAGCCCCAGCATTTT.

This clonotype was observed at least ten times. The genes are TRBV7-8 and TRBJ2-7; D may be TRBD1 (5 bases). V lost 6 bases and J lost 4, with 22 bases in between. CDR3 length: 16 amino acids. The V gene's germline CDR1 is SGHVS and CDR2 FQNEAQ. CDR3 coding DNA: TGTGCCAGCAGAGGGCAGGGTCCCGGTTCAGGATACGAGCAGTACTTC. It codes for CASRGQGPGSGYEQYF.

This chain joins TRBV6-2 or TRBV6-3 and TRBJ2-5; 9 positions match TRBD1. The CDR3 loop spans 15 amino acids. Germline V CDR1 and CDR2: MNHEY, SVGEGT. The junction had 10 bases not matched to a gene; V was cut back by 4 bases and J by 7 bases. The CDR3 nucleotides read TGTGCCAGCAGTTGCCGGGACAGGGTTTTAGGGACCCAGTACTTC. Translation: CASSCRDRVLGTQYF.

Ten or more counts support this clonotype. At one end, the junction sequence differs from germline, possibly due to a read error. The chain uses TRBV10-1 and TRBJ2-5, with TRBD2 matching over 11 bases. Germline CDR1 reads WNHNN; CDR2 reads SYGVQD (reference sequence). There are 18 residues in the CDR3. CDR3 DNA sequence: TGCGCCGGCAGTGAGTCGCGGGCTAGCGGGAGGCCTTTTTTGACCCAGTACTTC. It translates to CAGSESRASGRPFLTQYF.

This clonotype occurred many times. The chain recombines TRBV6-2 or TRBV6-3 with TRBJ1-2; D might be TRBD1 (6 bases). This CDR3 spans 15 amino acids. The V and J ends lost 7 bases and 3 bases respectively, with 18 bases between them. Per the germline V gene, CDR1 is MNHEY and CDR2 is SVGEGT. CDR3 bases: TGTGCCAGCACCGGGGGGACAACATTACACTATGGCTACACCTTC. Translating gives CASTGGTTLHYGYTF.

This clonotype was picked up a small number of times. The rearrangement joins TRBV7-2 to TRBJ2-4, with TRBD2 identical over 10 bases. V trimming: 0 bases; J trimming: 0 bases; junction bases outside the gene matches: 11. CDR3 length: 20 amino acids. Germline V gives CDR1 SGHTA, CDR2 FQGNSA. The CDR3: CASSLAIRLAGNIAKNIQYF. CDR3 bases: TGTGCCAGCAGCTTAGCCATCAGACTAGCGGGTAACATAGCCAAAAACATTCAGTACTTC.

This chain uses TRBV7-2 with TRBJ2-7, with D possibly matching TRBD1 (6 bases). Trimming cost V 5 bases and J 2 bases, with 13 bases left between them. Germline V gene lookup returns CDR1 SGHTA and CDR2 FQGNSA. The CDR3 contains 14 residues. CDR3 DNA sequence: TGTGCCAGCAGCCTAAATCCAGGGGCCTACGAGCAGTACTTC. As protein: CASSLNPGAYEQYF. The full variable domain, its missing parts supplied by reference TRBV7-2 and TRBJ2-7, is GAGVSQSPSNKVTEKGKDVELRCDPISGHTALYWYRQSLGQGLEFLIYFQGNSAPDKSGLPSDRFSAERTGGSVSTLTIQRTQQEDSAVYLCASSLNPGAYEQYFGPGTRLTVT.

This clonotype appeared a few times. The J gene is TRBJ1-2, the V gene TRBV6-1; D perhaps matches TRBD1 (5 bases). CDR1 is MNHNS and CDR2 is SASEGT in the germline V gene. V was shortened by 3 bases and J by 3 bases, with 11 bases between the two germline ends. This CDR3 contains 14 residues. The CDR3 bases are TGTGCCAGCAGTGACTACCGCAGGGACTATGGCTACACCTTC. It encodes CASSDYRRDYGYTF.

This clonotype came up many times. This chain uses TRBV29-1 with TRBJ2-2, with a possible D match to TRBD1 (6 bases). V dropped 2 bases and J dropped 7 bases, with 14 bases sitting between them. The CDR3 totals 14 residues. Germline V gives CDR1 SQVTM, CDR2 ANQGSEA. CDR3 in DNA: TGCAGCGTTGAATTTACAGGGTCTATCGGGGAGCTGTTTTTT. Protein sequence: CSVEFTGSIGELFF.

This clonotype was counted many times. This rearrangement joins TRBV29-1 to TRBJ2-7; D remains ambiguous. Trimming pared 7 bases from V and 0 bases from J, leaving 7 bases between. There are 11 residues in the CDR3. Germline loops: CDR1 SQVTM, CDR2 ANQGSEA. CDR3 protein: CSASSSYEQYF. Written as DNA, the CDR3 is TGCAGCGCCTCGAGCTCCTACGAGCAGTACTTC.

This sequence joins TRBV15 and TRBJ2-2; D might be TRBD1 (5 bases). The germline V gene has CDR1 LNHNV and CDR2 YYDKDF (reference sequence). This CDR3 has 14 residues. V lost 4 bases, J lost 1 base, and 7 bases lay in between. CDR3 DNA: TGTGCCACCAGCAAACAGGAGAACACCGGGGAGCTGTTTTTT. Translating it yields CATSKQENTGELFF. Full variable domain (missing parts from reference TRBV15 and TRBJ2-2): DAMVIQNPRYQVTQFGKPVTLSCSQTLNHNVMYWYQQKSSQAPKLLFHYYDKDFNNEADTPDNFQSRRPNTSFCFLDIRSPGLGDTAMYLCATSKQENTGELFFGEGSRLTVL.

The sample holds many counts of this clonotype. The V gene is TRBV7-2, the J gene TRBJ2-7; no clear D gene. The CDR3 covers 14 residues. The germline V gene has CDR1 SGHTA and CDR2 FQGNSA. V was clipped by 1 base and J by 5 bases, with 12 bases between them. CDR3 loop: CASSLGISGNEQYF. CDR3 sequence (DNA): TGTGCCAGCAGCTTAGGTATATCGGGCAACGAGCAGTACTTC.

The gene calls are TRBV27 and TRBJ2-7; the match to TRBD2 covers 9 bases. CDR3 length: 16 amino acids. J lost 2 bases, V lost 1 base, and 6 bases had no gene match. Germline CDR1 reads MNHEY; CDR2 reads SMNVEV (reference sequence). The chain's CDR3 is CASSLLRRGGPYEQYF. CDR3 DNA: TGTGCCAGCAGTTTATTGAGGCGGGGGGGCCCCTACGAGCAGTACTTC.

This rearrangement joins TRBV30 to TRBJ1-5, with a weak D call TRBD1 (6 bases). CDR1 is GTSNPN and CDR2 is SVGIG in the germline V gene (reference sequence). The CDR3 length is 14 residues. The germline V and J ends were trimmed by 1 base and 4 bases, with 11 bases remaining between them. The CDR3 DNA reads TGTGCCTGGAGTGAATTGAGGGGGAATCAGCCCCAGCATTTT. It is translated as CAWSELRGNQPQHF. Looking up the rest from reference TRBV30 and TRBJ1-5 gives the full variable domain: SQTIHQWPATLVQPVGSPLSLECTVEGTSNPNLYWYRQAAGRGLQLLFYSVGIGQISSEVPQNLSASRPQDRQFILSSKKLLLSDSGFYLCAWSELRGNQPQHFGDGTRLSIL.

This sequence joins TRBV12-3 or TRBV12-4 and TRBJ1-2, with D possibly matching TRBD1 (6 bases). Trimming took off 5 bases at V and 0 bases at J, with 13 bases between the two ends. The CDR3 loop spans 15 amino acids. The CDR3 DNA reads as TGTGCCAGCAGTCGGGGGACACTCACTAACTATGGCTACACCTTC. Translation gives CASSRGTLTNYGYTF.

This clonotype was seen repeatedly, ten times or more. This chain connects TRBV4-3 to TRBJ1-1; no definite D call. The germline gives CDR1 LGHNA, CDR2 YSLEER. The CDR3 length is 14 residues. V shed 1 base and J shed 1 base, with 7 bases lying between them. The chain's CDR3 is CASSQAFSNTEAFF. CDR3 nucleotide sequence: TGCGCCAGCAGCCAAGCCTTCTCGAACACTGAAGCTTTCTTT.

This clonotype occurred many times. The rearrangement links TRBV6-2 or TRBV6-3 to TRBJ1-2; perhaps TRBD1 as D (5 bases). The ends were cut back, 10 bases at V and 7 bases at J, with 16 bases in the middle. From germline, CDR1 is MNHEY and CDR2 SVGEGT. This CDR3 is built from 12 residues. The CDR3 bases are TGTGCCACCTACCGGGGGGGGATTGGCTACACCTTC. Amino acids: CATYRGGIGYTF.

The table lists this clonotype with many counts. The chain employs TRBV6-5 and TRBJ2-5; 9 nucleotides match TRBD2. V shed 0 bases, J shed 6 bases, and the junction held 5 bases outside the gene matches. The CDR3 runs 15 residues. Germline V CDR1 and CDR2: MNHEY, SVGAGI. This CDR3 reads CASSYSREGGKTQYF. The DNA of the CDR3 is TGTGCCAGCAGTTACTCGCGGGAGGGCGGGAAGACCCAGTACTTC.

The rearrangement links TRBV19 to TRBJ2-7; no clear D. The CDR3 length is 13 residues. CDR1 is LNHDA and CDR2 is SQIVND in the germline V gene (reference sequence). Trimming removed 0 bases at V and 3 bases at J, with 6 bases between. The CDR3: CASSIDTDYEQYF. The CDR3 DNA reads as TGTGCCAGTAGTATAGACACGGACTACGAGCAGTACTTC.

This clonotype was recorded many times. The CDR3 here is CASSQGAGRETQYF. The CDR3 DNA reads as TGCGCCAGCAGCCAAGGGGCAGGGAGGGAGACCCAGTACTTC. The rearrangement links TRBV4-3 to TRBJ2-5; weak D call: TRBD2 (6 bases). Trimming shortened V by 1 base and J by 5 bases, and 11 bases separated the two germline ends. The CDR3 loop spans 14 amino acids. CDR1 and CDR2 (germline): LGHNA, YSLEER.

The V call is TRBV2, the J call TRBJ2-7, with D uncertain. CDR3 size: 12 residues. The germline CDR1 and CDR2 sequences are SNHLY and FYNNEI. V gave up 6 bases and J gave up 4 bases, with 10 bases separating them. DNA of the CDR3: TGTGCCAGCAGCTTTGGGATTTACGAGCAGTACTTC. Protein: CASSFGIYEQYF.